This T cell receptor beta chain was obtained from a study of T cells and Merkel cell carcinoma outcomes. Overall study findings and caveats: Repertoire plus T-cell density reportedly predicted Merkel cell carcinoma outcomes.

Clones were read by immunoSEQ multiplex PCR, and TCRdb kept only the in-frame ones, dropping some. The repertoire holds over 7,500 clones, 84% seen once, with about 2.4% in the top ten. To note about this clone: The antigen is unknown.

Sequenced material: tumor tissue from Merkel cell carcinoma. This receptor was identified in a human donor with Merkel cell carcinoma.

CDR3 nucleotides: TGCAGCGTTGAGGACGGTTCGAATACGCAGTATTTT. The encoded protein is CSVEDGSNTQYF. This chain uses TRBV29-1 with TRBJ2-3; no clear D. V lost 3 bases, J lost 7 bases, and 11 bases lay in between. The CDR3 consists of 12 residues. Germline CDR1 is SQVTM and CDR2 is ANQGSEA.